The 3 T cell receptor beta chains in this list originate from one sample, sequenced in a study of blood T cell repertoires in COVID-19. Sequenced by immunoSEQ multiplex PCR; TCRdb stores in-frame clones only, minus some. The data contain roughly 81,000 clones, 70% to 90% of them singletons. Material: peripheral blood. The receptors shown here come from a woman of 80 years or more with COVID-19, enrolled during active disease.

The chain recombines TRBV18 with TRBJ2-7; 10 positions agree with TRBD1. Germline loops: CDR1 KGHSH, CDR2 LQKENI. V lost 4 bases to trimming and J lost 4 bases; unmatched junction nucleotides: 4. There are 14 residues in the CDR3. CDR3 loop: CASSRDRGIYEQYF. The CDR3 bases are TGTGCCAGCTCACGGGACAGGGGAATTTACGAGCAGTACTTC.

The rearrangement links TRBV15 to TRBJ1-2; 9 bases map to TRBD1. V shed 2 bases, J shed 6 bases, and the junction held 7 bases outside the gene matches. Germline V gene lookup returns CDR1 LNHNV and CDR2 YYDKDF (reference sequence). This CDR3 has 15 amino acids. In nucleotides, the CDR3 is TGTGCCACCAGCAGAACAGGGGGCGCAACGAATGGCTACACCTTC. Translating it yields CATSRTGGATNGYTF.

The CDR3 coding sequence is TGTGCCAGAAGCCGAAAGGGACTAGCGGGAGGAAATAGCACAGATACGCAGTATTTT. Translated: CARSRKGLAGGNSTDTQYF. This rearrangement joins TRBV5-3 to TRBJ2-3, with 15 bases lining up with TRBD2. TRBV5-3 is treated as an ORF (open reading frame) with a function not yet certain. J lost 0 bases, V lost 4 bases, and 9 bases had no gene match. The CDR3 is 19 amino acids.